A selection of T cell receptor beta chains follows, all from one sample in a study of blood T cell repertoires in COVID-19. Assay: immunoSEQ multiplex PCR; the TCRdb copy retains only in-frame clones and omits some. Among fewer than 200,000 clones listed, 75% to 90% were seen once. Sequencing was performed on PBMCs or T cells enriched from blood (not recorded which). All receptors derive from a woman aged 45-65 years who had recovered from COVID-19. The CDR3 runs from the conserved cysteine through the conserved F or W. The order of the fields is V gene, J gene, CDR3 protein.

V: TRBV6-5; J: TRBJ2-4; CDR3: CASSPSIGKNIQYF
V: TRBV18; J: TRBJ2-2; CDR3: CASSPLTVAGELFF
V: TRBV11-2; J: TRBJ1-2; CDR3: CASSGTRRVKPEEGSGYTF
V: TRBV15; J: TRBJ1-3; CDR3: CATSKDSRGNTIYF
V: TRBV7-8; J: TRBJ1-5; CDR3: CASSSQGGNQPQHF
V: TRBV11-3; J: TRBJ2-2; CDR3: CASSSTLIAGETTGELFF
V: TRBV10-3; J: TRBJ1-4; CDR3: CAISESSGYEKLFF
V: TRBV13; J: TRBJ1-5; CDR3: CASSLRSLAPQPQHF
V: TRBV20-1; J: TRBJ1-1; CDR3: CSVWDRGRAFF
V: TRBV20-1; J: TRBJ1-4; CDR3: CSASKVEGREKLFF
V: TRBV29-1; J: TRBJ1-2; CDR3: CSVENRDYGYTF
V: TRBV11-3; J: TRBJ2-1; CDR3: CASSLGLADSSYNEQFF
V: TRBV7-8; J: TRBJ1-4; CDR3: CASSLTPGGLATNEKLFF
V: TRBV11-3; J: TRBJ1-2; CDR3: CASSTPGQEDYGYTF
V: TRBV6-5; J: TRBJ2-1; CDR3: CASSSPGGSYNEQFF
V: TRBV3-1/TRBV3-2; J: TRBJ1-5; CDR3: CASSQDYPRGQPQHF
V: TRBV28; J: TRBJ1-2; CDR3: CASSFPYGQGDGYTF
V: TRBV2; J: TRBJ1-5; CDR3: CASSQINQPQHF
V: TRBV28; J: TRBJ1-4; CDR3: CASSSLVVGATNEKLFF
V: TRBV4-1; J: TRBJ1-6; CDR3: CASSQQTGVNSPLHF
V: TRBV9; J: TRBJ1-6; CDR3: CASSVGGGSGNSPLHF
V: TRBV4-3; J: TRBJ2-1; CDR3: CASSQGIDLRTARGDEQFF
V: TRBV6-2/TRBV6-3; J: TRBJ1-4; CDR3: CASSPTGGSAKLFF
V: TRBV12-3/TRBV12-4; J: TRBJ1-3; CDR3: CASSLQENTIYF
V: TRBV19; J: TRBJ1-1; CDR3: CASTVHRNTEAFF
V: TRBV5-6; J: TRBJ1-1; CDR3: CASSRDSWAFF
V: TRBV29-1; J: TRBJ1-2; CDR3: CSAIGAYGYTF